A single sample gave rise to the 2 T cell receptor beta chains below, sequenced in a study of Graves' ophthalmopathy and Graves' hyperthyroidism (dated by TCRdb to the late 2010s). Sequenced using an Illumina HiSeq 2000. TCR beta CDR3 regions were amplified from RNA transcripts for repertoire sequencing. HTBI primers and the Qiagen OneStep RT-PCR kit were used in a first-round RT-PCR, which was followed by a second-round multiplex PCR, size selection and purification. TCRdb passed the public sequencing reads through fastp at Q25 and MiXCR, retaining productive beta sequences. CDR3 protein sequences are deduplicated, and each keeps its most common genes and DNA. This sample holds 400,000 to 500,000 distinct CDR3 sequences; over 20% were observed only once. The ten top clones hold 2.5% to 3.5% of the sample. Sequencing was carried out using peripheral blood. These receptors originate from a woman under 30 with stable Graves' hyperthyroidism. Donor details come from another sample of the same person, matched by shared clones.

The rearrangement joins TRBV19 to TRBJ1-1; 7 nucleotides align to TRBD1. The germline gives CDR1 LNHDA, CDR2 SQIVND (reference sequence). V trimming: 3 bases; J trimming: 0 bases; junction bases outside the gene matches: 4. The CDR3 spans 15 residues. CDR3 coding DNA: TGTGCCAGTAGTATCCACAGGGGAATGAACACTGAAGCTTTCTTT. This translates into CASSIHRGMNTEAFF.

This clonotype was seen many times. The chain has TRBV5-1 and TRBJ1-5; 8 nucleotides match TRBD1. Losses at the gene ends were 2 bases for V and 5 bases for J; bases not matched to a gene: 15. Germline CDR1 reads SGHRS; CDR2 reads YFSETQ. The CDR3 sequence is 18 residues long. CDR3 protein: CASSFRVPDRVIHQPQHF. CDR3 nucleotide sequence: TGCGCCAGCAGCTTCAGGGTACCGGACAGGGTTATCCATCAGCCCCAGCATTTT.